The 26 T cell receptor beta chains presented below share a single source sample, sequenced in a study of T-cell reconstitution after alpha-beta-depleted transplantation in children. Researchers prepared the TCRbeta library using unique molecular identifiers, the study reports. TCRdb fed the PCR reads into MiXCR, producing one record per CDR3 protein. The sample has roughly 500,000 distinct CDR3 sequences; roughly a tenth are singletons. This sample comprised PBMCs, obtained before TCRalphabeta/CD19-depleted stem cell transplant. The receptors were gathered from a child aged 2-15 years with inherited bone marrow failure, due to receive a stem cell transplant.

The gene calls are TRBV7-2 and TRBJ2-1; no clear D. CDR1 is SGHTA and CDR2 is FQGNSA in the germline V gene. The CDR3 spans 15 residues. V was trimmed by 5 bases and J by 0 bases, leaving 11 bases between them. In DNA form, the CDR3 reads TGTGCCAGCAGCCCCGCTAGGGACTCCTACAATGAGCAGTTCTTC. It specifies CASSPARDSYNEQFF. The variable domain in full, with the rest retrieved from reference TRBV7-2 and TRBJ2-1, is GAGVSQSPSNKVTEKGKDVELRCDPISGHTALYWYRQSLGQGLEFLIYFQGNSAPDKSGLPSDRFSAERTGGSVSTLTIQRTQQEDSAVYLCASSPARDSYNEQFFGPGTRLTVL.

This clonotype appeared many times. The gene calls are TRBV7-6 and TRBJ2-3; weak D call: TRBD1 (5 bases). CDR1 and CDR2 from the germline V gene are SGHVS and FNYEAQ. V dropped 1 base and J dropped 4 bases, with 9 bases sitting between them. CDR3 length equals 14 residues. DNA for the CDR3: TGTGCCAGCAGCTTAGAAGGGGTGGCAGATACGCAGTATTTT. Protein: CASSLEGVADTQYF.

This clonotype has just a few counts. The chain joins TRBV6-2 or TRBV6-3 to TRBJ1-1, with a possible D match to TRBD1 (5 bases). The CDR3 has 13 amino acids. Germline CDR1 MNHEY, CDR2 SVGEGT. The ends were cut back, 2 bases at V and 5 bases at J, with 9 bases in the middle. This CDR3 reads CASSYGGDTEAFF. CDR3 in DNA: TGTGCCAGCAGTTACGGGGGGGATACTGAAGCTTTCTTT.

In this sample, this clonotype turned up many times. This rearrangement joins TRBV29-1 to TRBJ1-2; D is uncertain. V gave up 3 bases and J gave up 8 bases, with 10 bases separating them. CDR3 size: 11 residues. CDR1 SQVTM and CDR2 ANQGSEA come from the germline V gene. This CDR3 reads CSVERTLGYTF. DNA for the CDR3: TGCAGCGTTGAGAGGACCCTAGGCTACACCTTC.

This clonotype was seen a few times. The rearrangement joins TRBV7-2 to TRBJ1-5; 9 positions match TRBD1. Germline V lookup: CDR1 SGHTA, CDR2 FQGNSA. The V and J ends lost 1 base and 5 bases, in that order; junction bases with no gene match: 9. This CDR3 has 17 residues. CDR3: CASSLGRQGVNDQPQHF. CDR3 DNA: TGTGCCAGCAGCTTAGGAAGACAGGGGGTTAATGATCAGCCCCAGCATTTT.

This clonotype was detected ten times or more. The chain combines TRBV15 with TRBJ1-2; no firm D call. This CDR3 spans 14 amino acids. The V end lost 0 bases, the J end lost 4 bases, and 9 bases lay between the germline ends. The germline CDR1 and CDR2 sequences are LNHNV and YYDKDF (reference sequence). CDR3 amino acids: CATSREIGIYGYTF. The CDR3 nucleotides are TGTGCCACCAGCAGAGAGATAGGGATCTATGGCTACACCTTC.

Many counts were recorded for this clonotype. The chain combines TRBV19 with TRBJ2-2, with D tentatively TRBD2 (5 bases). The germline V gene encodes CDR1 LNHDA and CDR2 SQIVND (reference sequence). The CDR3 spans 11 residues. The V end was cut by 8 bases, the J end by 5 bases, with 6 bases between. In nucleotides, the CDR3 is TGTGCCAGTGAGGGTACCGGGGAGCTGTTTTTT. Translation gives CASEGTGELFF. The variable domain in full, completed from reference TRBV19 and TRBJ2-2, reads DGGITQSPKYLFRKEGQNVTLSCEQNLNHDAMYWYRQDPGQGLRLIYYSQIVNDFQKGDIAEGYSVSREKKESFPLTVTSAQKNPTAFYLCASEGTGELFFGEGSRLTVL.

There are many counts of this clonotype. The chain employs TRBV12-3 or TRBV12-4 and TRBJ1-1; D possibly corresponds to TRBD1 (6 bases). The V end was cut by 10 bases, the J end by 4 bases, with 19 bases between. CDR3 length equals 14 residues. CDR3 DNA: TGTGCCACCAGAATCAGGGGCCAGGGCACTGAAGCTTTCTTT. Amino acids: CATRIRGQGTEAFF.

This clonotype was recorded at least ten times. J is TRBJ2-3 and V is TRBV27, with D uncertain. This CDR3 contains 14 residues. V lost 7 bases and J 2 bases, leaving 13 bases between the germline ends. CDR1 and CDR2 from the germline V gene are MNHEY and SMNVEV (reference sequence). The CDR3 sequence is CASKHRGPTDTQYF. The CDR3 DNA is TGTGCCAGCAAGCACCGAGGACCCACAGATACGCAGTATTTT.

The chain couples TRBV5-1 to TRBJ2-1; 9 bases are shared with TRBD2. The CDR3 runs to 16 residues. The germline gives CDR1 SGHRS, CDR2 YFSETQ. With V trimmed by 2 bases and J by 3 bases, 6 bases remained unmatched. The CDR3 protein is CASSLYSGRGYNEQFF. As DNA, the CDR3 is TGCGCCAGCAGCTTATATAGCGGGAGAGGCTACAATGAGCAGTTCTTC.

This clonotype showed up many times. This chain uses TRBV7-9 with TRBJ2-5, with TRBD1 identical over 8 bases. The V gene's germline CDR1 is SEHNR and CDR2 FQNEAQ (reference sequence). Trimming took 0 bases from V and 4 from J; bases not matched to a gene: 4. The CDR3 extends over 15 amino acids. The CDR3 here is CASSLAGQGRETQYF. DNA of the CDR3: TGTGCCAGCAGCTTAGCCGGACAGGGACGAGAGACCCAGTACTTC.

Many counts were recorded for this clonotype. The chain carries TRBV3-1 and TRBJ1-1, with unresolved D. V was trimmed by 0 bases and J by 1 base, leaving 6 bases between them. The CDR3 extends over 14 amino acids. Germline lookup yields CDR1 LGHDT and CDR2 YNNKEL (reference sequence). The CDR3 is CASSQEGKNTEAFF. DNA of the CDR3: TGTGCCAGCAGCCAAGAGGGGAAGAACACTGAAGCTTTCTTT. Looking up the rest from reference TRBV3-1 and TRBJ1-1 gives the full variable domain: DTAVSQTPKYLVTQMGNDKSIKCEQNLGHDTMYWYKQDSKKFLKIMFSYNNKELIINETVPNRFSPKSPDKAHLNLHINSLELGDSAVYFCASSQEGKNTEAFFGQGTRLTVV.

The chain has TRBV21-1 and TRBJ2-2; the D call TRBD1 from the table was never checked on the DNA. TRBV21-1 is tagged as a pseudogene. The CDR3 extends over 17 amino acids. CDR3 nucleotide sequence: TGTGCCAGCAGCAAAAGGTGCCCCAATGAGAACACCGGGGAGCTGTTTTTT. Translation gives CASSKRCPNENTGELFF.

V gene TRBV5-1 combines with J gene TRBJ2-7, with a tentative D call TRBD1 (7 bases). The V gene's germline CDR1 is SGHRS and CDR2 YFSETQ. V lost 3 bases to trimming and J lost 3 bases, with 13 bases between them. The CDR3 contains 14 residues. Written as DNA, the CDR3 is TGCGCCAGCAGCTGGGGGGACAGCGTCTACGAGCAGTACTTC. Translated, it gives CASSWGDSVYEQYF.

CDR3 sequence (DNA): TGTGCCAGCAGCTCAGCCGGGACCAGGACTGGAAGGCAGTACTTC. Amino acids: CASSSAGTRTGRQYF. J is TRBJ2-7 and V is TRBV7-2; tentatively, D is TRBD1 or TRBD2 (5 bases each). Germline values: CDR1 SGHTA, CDR2 FQGNSA. Deletions cut 4 bases from V and 9 bases from J, with 22 bases between. The CDR3 runs 15 residues.

Here the CDR3 DNA reads TGTGCCAGTCCTAGCGGTACCGGGGAGCTGTTTTTT. Its translation is CASPSGTGELFF. V usage is TRBV19 and J usage is TRBJ2-2, with 7 bases aligning to TRBD2. CDR1 and CDR2 from the germline V gene are LNHDA and SQIVND (reference sequence). This CDR3 is built from 12 residues. The V segment lost 8 bases and the J segment 5 bases; nucleotides outside the gene matches: 2.

This clonotype occurred many times. The V call is TRBV5-1, the J call TRBJ2-7; the D is unclear. The CDR3 loop spans 14 amino acids. V was clipped by 1 base and J by 2 bases, with 10 bases between them. The germline gives CDR1 SGHRS, CDR2 YFSETQ. The CDR3 region has the DNA TGCGCCAGCAGCTTGAGGCCCGAACCCTACGAGCAGTACTTC. This translates into CASSLRPEPYEQYF.

This clonotype has ten or more counts. The chain employs TRBV7-9 and TRBJ2-1; TRBD2 is a possible D gene (5 bases). Trimming cost V 1 base and J 7 bases, with 8 bases left between them. From germline, CDR1 is SEHNR and CDR2 FQNEAQ (reference sequence). There are 13 residues in the CDR3. As DNA, the CDR3 is TGTGCCAGCAGCTTAGATCGGGGTAATGAGCAGTTCTTC. This encodes CASSLDRGNEQFF.

The V call is TRBV11-1, the J call TRBJ2-7, with 10 bases lining up with TRBD1. This CDR3 region has 15 residues. Germline CDR1 and CDR2: SGHAT and FQDESV (reference sequence). V shed 2 bases and J 6 bases; nucleotides not matched to a gene: 7. CDR3 in DNA: TGTGCCAGCAGCTTACGGGACAGGGGTATTCGCGAGCAGTACTTC. Its protein is CASSLRDRGIREQYF.

The sample holds many counts of this clonotype. This chain connects TRBV7-9 to TRBJ1-6, with 9 bases identical to TRBD1. CDR1 is SEHNR, CDR2 FQNEAQ, per germline (reference sequence). There are 16 residues in the CDR3. The J segment lost 7 bases and the V segment lost 6 bases, leaving 10 bases of the junction unmatched. Written as DNA, the CDR3 is TGTGCCAGCAGGTTACAGACAGGGGGACGGAATTCACCCCTCCACTTT. Protein product: CASRLQTGGRNSPLHF.

A remark on this clonotype: Germline is not matched at one junction end, which may reflect a read error. The chain links TRBV6-5 to TRBJ1-2; 10 nucleotides line up with TRBD1. The CDR3 extends over 15 amino acids. The germline V gene encodes CDR1 MNHEY and CDR2 SVGAGI. The CDR3 DNA sequence: TGTGCCAGCAGTTACCTAGGACAGGGGGGCTATTGCTACACCTTC. Translating it yields CASSYLGQGGYCYTF.

CDR3 sequence reads: CASSLWGTSGKNEQFF. The CDR3 region has the DNA TGTGCCAGCAGTTTATGGGGCACTAGCGGGAAAAATGAGCAGTTCTTC. The V and J genes are TRBV28 and TRBJ2-1, with 10 bases that match TRBD2. Looked up from germline, CDR1 is MDHEN and CDR2 is SYDVKM. With V trimmed by 0 bases and J by 7 bases, 6 bases remained unmatched. The CDR3 is made up of 16 amino acids.

This clonotype was counted at least ten times. This chain links TRBV7-9 with TRBJ2-7, with a tentative D call TRBD1 (6 bases). Germline CDR1 SEHNR, CDR2 FQNEAQ (reference sequence). CDR3 length: 16 amino acids. V was trimmed by 9 bases and J by 3 bases, leaving 24 bases between them. CDR3 coding DNA: TGTGCCAGAAATTTGGCCGGGACACCTACCTTCTACGAGCAGTACTTC. Translating it yields CARNLAGTPTFYEQYF. Full variable domain (outside the CDR3, taken from reference TRBV7-9 and TRBJ2-7): DTGVSQNPRHKITKRGQNVTFRCDPISEHNRLYWYRQTLGQGPEFLTYFQNEAQLEKSRLLSDRFSAERPKGSFSTLEIQRTEQGDSAMYLCARNLAGTPTFYEQYFGPGTRLTVT.

In its sample, this clonotype was seen many times. The J gene is TRBJ1-2, the V gene TRBV27; 7 bases line up with TRBD1. This CDR3 spans 15 amino acids. Looked up from germline, CDR1 is MNHEY and CDR2 is SMNVEV (reference sequence). The junction had 6 bases not matched to a gene; V was cut back by 5 bases and J by 0 bases. This CDR3 reads CASSPKGAANYGYTF. In nucleotides, the CDR3 is TGTGCCAGCAGTCCCAAGGGGGCCGCTAACTATGGCTACACCTTC.

This clonotype was recorded at least ten times. The chain couples TRBV18 to TRBJ2-7; 8 positions agree with TRBD1. The CDR3 runs to 14 residues. V dropped 3 bases and J dropped 1; count of bases not matched to a gene: 2. CDR1 KGHSH and CDR2 LQKENI come from the germline V gene. The CDR3, as DNA: TGTGCCAGCTCACCCTGGGACAGGTCCTACGAGCAGTACTTC. Amino acids: CASSPWDRSYEQYF. Using reference TRBV18 and TRBJ2-7 for the parts outside the CDR3, the full variable domain is NAGVMQNPRHLVRRRGQEARLRCSPMKGHSHVYWYRQLPEEGLKFMVYLQKENIIDESGMPKERFSAEFPKEGPSILRIQQVVRGDSAAYFCASSPWDRSYEQYFGPGTRLTVT.

This clonotype showed up many times. The CDR3 spells CASSWGAPANTEAFF. Here the CDR3 DNA reads TGCGCCAGCAGCTGGGGGGCACCAGCGAACACTGAAGCTTTCTTT. The chain recombines TRBV5-1 with TRBJ1-1; D is possibly TRBD1 (6 bases). The CDR3 consists of 15 residues. The germline V and J ends were trimmed by 3 bases and 1 base, with 13 bases remaining between them. Germline V CDR1 and CDR2: SGHRS, YFSETQ.